This is a list of T cell receptor beta chains from one sample in a study of T cells in Graves' hyperthyroidism and ophthalmopathy. TCRdb processed the multiplex PCR reads anew with MiXCR; each CDR3 protein has one entry. The sample shows hundreds of thousands of distinct CDR3 sequences, roughly 15% of them seen only once. Sequencing was performed on blood. These receptors were obtained from a woman aged 30 to 39 with Graves' hyperthyroidism. Both conserved end residues are part of each CDR3. Each record gives: clone size, CDR3 length, J gene, V gene, CDR3 protein. Where a row states a size, it is once, few, many or the class of an expanded clone; other rows omit it.

. | 15 | TRBJ2-5 | TRBV20-1 | CSAHTGLAGEETQYF
. | 15 | TRBJ2-3 | TRBV20-1 | CSAPTAQGGPDTQYF
few | 15 | TRBJ2-7 | TRBV2 | CASSAERQGSYEQYF
many | 16 | TRBJ2-3 | TRBV7-2 | CASSLALVISTDTQYF
few | 16 | TRBJ2-2 | TRBV5-1 | CASSVPGLASAGELFF
many | 14 | TRBJ2-7 | TRBV3-1 | CASSQVTRSYEQYF
many | 14 | TRBJ2-7 | TRBV5-1 | CASSLGQETREQYF
. | 15 | TRBJ1-5 | TRBV19 | CASSISGGSNQPQHF
. | 14 | TRBJ2-1 | TRBV15 | CATRTLAGVNEQFF
few | 13 | TRBJ2-7 | TRBV19 | CASSAGGYYEQYF
. | 15 | TRBJ2-3 | TRBV13 | CASSTRGQGADTQYF
. | 12 | TRBJ2-7 | TRBV20-1 | CSASVRSYEQYF
few | 12 | TRBJ1-1 | TRBV20-1 | CSALGGPNEAFF
few | 17 | TRBJ1-4 | TRBV6-1 | CASSLSGQVMGGEKLFF
. | 14 | TRBJ2-5 | TRBV19 | CASTGTDLQETQYF
many | 12 | TRBJ2-1 | TRBV30 | CARTSQGDEQFF
. | 19 | TRBJ2-7 | TRBV5-6 | CASSLIITLRSGAPYEQYF
few | 16 | TRBJ2-7 | TRBV7-2 | CASSFDRGGTAYEQYF
. | 16 | TRBJ2-3 | TRBV18 | CASSPDIVIVTDTQYF
. | 16 | TRBJ1-1 | TRBV10-3 | CAISGPSWRGNTEAFF
many | 13 | TRBJ2-7 | TRBV6-5 | CASSYDRNYEQYF
few | 14 | TRBJ2-1 | TRBV27 | CASSLDPGLLEQFF
few | 17 | TRBJ1-4 | TRBV19 | CASSIFLLSETNEKLFF
many | 15 | TRBJ2-1 | TRBV11-2 | CASSLPGTSRNEQFF
many | 14 | TRBJ2-1 | TRBV12-3/TRBV12-4 | CASTQRARYNEQFF
. | 15 | TRBJ2-1 | TRBV6-4 | CASSDTGTSSDEQFF
many | 16 | TRBJ1-1 | TRBV28 | CASSSGDLLMNTEAFF
. | 13 | TRBJ2-7 | TRBV12-3/TRBV12-4 | CASSLAPRYEQYF
. | 14 | TRBJ1-2 | TRBV19 | CASTPSDLDYGYTF
few | 17 | TRBJ2-5 | TRBV5-1 | CASSLQPSGQGRETQYF
. | 15 | TRBJ1-5 | TRBV27 | CASSFRGAFNQPQHF
few | 16 | TRBJ2-3 | TRBV3-1 | CASSSRTSGDPDTQYF
. | 13 | TRBJ2-7 | TRBV29-1 | CSGSSGSPYEQYF
. | 14 | TRBJ1-2 | TRBV29-1 | CSVERRQGYYGYTF
. | 15 | TRBJ2-7 | TRBV27 | CASRPLRGPGLEQYF
. | 14 | TRBJ2-7 | TRBV6-2/TRBV6-3 | CASSYGDTNYEQYF
many | 13 | TRBJ2-7 | TRBV6-2/TRBV6-3 | CASRRRVRNEQYF
. | 13 | TRBJ1-1 | TRBV10-3 | CAISEFPQNEAFF
few | 17 | TRBJ2-3 | TRBV20-1 | CSARSGTSIMETDTQYF
. | 15 | TRBJ2-1 | TRBV14 | CASGHLAGVSNEQFF
many | 14 | TRBJ1-3 | TRBV28 | CASSLDLPGNTIYF
many | 15 | TRBJ2-5 | TRBV20-1 | CSARDPTSVRETQYF
few | 15 | TRBJ2-3 | TRBV7-9 | CASSLVIRSTDTQYF
many | 15 | TRBJ2-3 | TRBV13 | CASSSALLATDTQYF
. | 15 | TRBJ1-4 | TRBV9 | CASSAIPATNEKLFF
many | 15 | TRBJ2-7 | TRBV28 | CASSFRGALKYEQYF
. | 15 | TRBJ1-5 | TRBV28 | CASSLSGEGNQPQHF
many | 15 | TRBJ1-4 | TRBV6-1 | CASSRDRGRNEKLFF
few | 17 | TRBJ2-3 | TRBV7-8 | CASSLEGTSYRTDTQYF
many | 14 | TRBJ2-7 | TRBV7-9 | CASSLAGSGDEQYF